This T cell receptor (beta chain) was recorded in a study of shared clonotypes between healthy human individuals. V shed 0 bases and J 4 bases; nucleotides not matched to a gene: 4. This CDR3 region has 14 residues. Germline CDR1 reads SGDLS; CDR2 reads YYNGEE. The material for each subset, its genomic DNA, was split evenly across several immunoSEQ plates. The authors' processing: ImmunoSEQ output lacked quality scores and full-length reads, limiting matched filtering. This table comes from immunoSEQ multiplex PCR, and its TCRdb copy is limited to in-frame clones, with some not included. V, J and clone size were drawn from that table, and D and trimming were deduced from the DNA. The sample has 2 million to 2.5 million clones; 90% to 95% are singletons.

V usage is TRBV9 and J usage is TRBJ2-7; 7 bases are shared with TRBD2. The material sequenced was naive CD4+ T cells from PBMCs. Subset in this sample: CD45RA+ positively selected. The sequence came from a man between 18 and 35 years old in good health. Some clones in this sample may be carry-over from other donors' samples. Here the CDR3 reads CASSVAGGIYEQYF. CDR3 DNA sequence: TGTGCCAGCAGCGTAGCCGGGGGGATATACGAGCAGTACTTC.